This T cell receptor (beta chain) is drawn from a study of shared clonotypes between healthy human individuals. Germline V gene sequence: CDR1 GTSNPN, CDR2 SVGIG (reference sequence). Trimming stripped 5 bases from V and 4 bases from J, with 8 bases between. The CDR3 has 11 residues. Profiled with immunoSEQ multiplex PCR; TCRdb holds only in-frame clones, not every one. The sample includes around 510,000 clones, about 80% of them seen just once. This clone was picked up one time. The sequencing sample was made of PBMCs. J is TRBJ2-5 and V is TRBV30, with D possibly TRBD1 on 6 matching bases. This clonotype originated in a woman in her thirties or forties in good health. Some clones in this sample may be carry-over from other donors' samples. The CDR3: CAWGRGETQYF. CDR3 nucleotide sequence: TGTGCCTGGGGCAGGGGAGAGACCCAGTACTTC. Combining the CDR3 with reference TRBV30 and TRBJ2-5 gives the whole variable domain SQTIHQWPATLVQPVGSPLSLECTVEGTSNPNLYWYRQAAGRGLQLLFYSVGIGQISSEVPQNLSASRPQDRQFILSSKKLLLSDSGFYLCAWGRGETQYFGPGTRLLVL.